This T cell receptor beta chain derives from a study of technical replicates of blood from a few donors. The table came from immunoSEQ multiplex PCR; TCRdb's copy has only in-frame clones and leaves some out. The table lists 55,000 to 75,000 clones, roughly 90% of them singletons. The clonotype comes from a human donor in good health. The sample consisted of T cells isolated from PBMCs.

The CDR3 nucleotides read TGTGCCAGCACGAAGGGATTAGCGGGAGGTACAGATACGCAGTATTTT. Protein: CASTKGLAGGTDTQYF. This chain links TRBV19 with TRBJ2-3, with 10 positions matching TRBD2. Germline V lookup: CDR1 LNHDA, CDR2 SQIVND (reference sequence). With 9 bases clipped from V and 3 bases from J, the junction kept 12 bases outside the gene matches. CDR3 length: 16 amino acids.